There are many counts of the clone carrying this T cell receptor beta chain. Its cognate antigen is unknown. Regarding time point: patch test 2, 6 weeks after DPC sensitization. Indicated treatment: therapeutic diphenylcyclopropenone sensitization with weekly scalp DPC. Patches went on only after blood had been drawn each time. The sample comes from a study of human T cells and chemical hapten exposure. V was cut by 7 bases and J by 6 bases, with 12 bases left in between. This CDR3 has 13 residues. Study conclusions and caveats: PT1 expanded TCR counts correlated positively with patch test score. Alopecia was present in the donors, so their immune response may differ from healthy people's.

TCRdb re-called the RACE reads with MiXCR, one entry per CDR3 protein. Of 75,000 to 100,000 distinct CDR3 sequences in the sample, over 7.5% were seen once. The V gene is TRBV12-3 or TRBV12-4, the J gene TRBJ2-2; D ambiguous. Material: whole blood, obtained in connection with sensitization to the hapten diphenylcyclopropenone (DPC). The receptor's source is a woman between 40 and 50 years old with alopecia areata. Some clones in this sample may be carry-over from other donors' samples. CDR3 residues: CASNPGFPGELFF. Written as DNA, the CDR3 is TGTGCCAGCAACCCAGGATTTCCCGGGGAGCTGTTTTTT.